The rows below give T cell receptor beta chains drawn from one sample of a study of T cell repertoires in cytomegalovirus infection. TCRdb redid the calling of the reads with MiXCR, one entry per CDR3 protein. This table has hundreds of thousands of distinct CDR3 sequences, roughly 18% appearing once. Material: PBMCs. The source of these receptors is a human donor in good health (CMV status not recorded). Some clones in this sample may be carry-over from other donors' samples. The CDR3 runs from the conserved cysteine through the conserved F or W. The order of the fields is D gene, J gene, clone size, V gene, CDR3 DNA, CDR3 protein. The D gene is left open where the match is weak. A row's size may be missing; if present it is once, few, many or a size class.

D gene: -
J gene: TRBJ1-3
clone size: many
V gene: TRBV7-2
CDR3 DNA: TGTGCCAGCAGCTTGGGGGGGAAGCGCGGGATAGGCTCTGGAAACACCATATATTTT
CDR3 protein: CASSLGGKRGIGSGNTIYF

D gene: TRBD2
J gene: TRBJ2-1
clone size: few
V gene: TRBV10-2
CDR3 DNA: TGCGCCAGCAGCACGACTAGCTTCGGTGAGCAGTTCTTC
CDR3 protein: CASSTTSFGEQFF

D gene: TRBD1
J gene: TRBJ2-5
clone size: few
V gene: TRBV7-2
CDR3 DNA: TGTGCCAGCAGCTTCTCGGACAGGGCAGGGTTAGCGGTTGGATTCAGAGAGACCCAGTACTTC
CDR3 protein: CASSFSDRAGLAVGFRETQYF

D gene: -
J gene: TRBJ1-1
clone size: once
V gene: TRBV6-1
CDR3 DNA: TGTGCCACACGTTGGGGGGTGAACACTGAAGCTTTCTTT
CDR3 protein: CATRWGVNTEAFF

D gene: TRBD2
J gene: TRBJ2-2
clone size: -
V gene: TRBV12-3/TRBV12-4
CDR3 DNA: TGTGCCAGCAGTTTGTCACTCAATGGGGGGGGAAGGGAGCTGTTTTTT
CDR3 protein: CASSLSLNGGGRELFF

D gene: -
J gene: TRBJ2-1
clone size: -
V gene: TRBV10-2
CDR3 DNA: TGCGCCAGCTTAGGGCGTCGGCAGGGGATCAATGAGCAGTTCTTC
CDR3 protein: CASLGRRQGINEQFF

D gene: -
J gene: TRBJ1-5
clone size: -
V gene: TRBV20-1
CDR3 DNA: TGCAGTGCTAGTGACGGGGACGGGCAGCCCCAGCATTTT
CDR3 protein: CSASDGDGQPQHF

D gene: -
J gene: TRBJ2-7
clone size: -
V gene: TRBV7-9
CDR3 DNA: TGTGCCAGCAGCCCCGACTACTACGAGCAGTACTTC
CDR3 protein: CASSPDYYEQYF

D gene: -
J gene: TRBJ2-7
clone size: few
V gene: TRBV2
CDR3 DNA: TGTGCCAGCAGTGAAGCCCCGCTCCTCTCCTACGAGCAGTACTTC
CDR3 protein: CASSEAPLLSYEQYF

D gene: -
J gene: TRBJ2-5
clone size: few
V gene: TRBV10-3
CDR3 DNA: TGTGCCATCAGTCCGATGGGACCCTCAGAGACCCAGTACTTC
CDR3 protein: CAISPMGPSETQYF

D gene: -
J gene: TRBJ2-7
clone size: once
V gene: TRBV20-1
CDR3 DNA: TGCAGTGCTAGAGATTATTTCGTGGGAGGCGAGCAGTACTTC
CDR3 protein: CSARDYFVGGEQYF

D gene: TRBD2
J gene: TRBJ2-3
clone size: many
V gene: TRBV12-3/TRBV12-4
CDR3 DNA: TGTGCCAGCAGGTATAGCGGGGGAACAGATACGCAGTATTTT
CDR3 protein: CASRYSGGTDTQYF

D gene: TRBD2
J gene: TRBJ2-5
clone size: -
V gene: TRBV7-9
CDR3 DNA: TGTGCCAGCACCCGGGGGGACTCTGTGGAGACCCAGTACTTC
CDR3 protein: CASTRGDSVETQYF

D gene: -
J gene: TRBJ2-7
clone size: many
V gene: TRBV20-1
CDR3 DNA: TGCAGTGCCAGACCCCTGACTGGAGGTCACTTCTACGAGCAGTACTTC
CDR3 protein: CSARPLTGGHFYEQYF

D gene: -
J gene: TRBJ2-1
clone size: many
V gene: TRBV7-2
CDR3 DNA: TGTGCCAGCAGCTTACGAGGAAACTCCTACAATGAGCAGTTCTTC
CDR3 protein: CASSLRGNSYNEQFF

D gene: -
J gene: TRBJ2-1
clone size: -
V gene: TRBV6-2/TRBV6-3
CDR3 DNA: TGTGCCAGCAGTTACCCACCCAATGAGCAGTTCTTC
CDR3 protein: CASSYPPNEQFF

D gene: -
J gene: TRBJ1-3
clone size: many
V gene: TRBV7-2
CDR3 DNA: TGTGCCAGCAGTGTCGGTGCCCCTTTAGGGGGTGGAAACACCATATATTTT
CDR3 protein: CASSVGAPLGGGNTIYF

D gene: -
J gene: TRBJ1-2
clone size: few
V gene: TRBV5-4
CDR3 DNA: TGTGCCAGCAGAAAGGACATAAACTATGGCTACACCTTC
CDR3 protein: CASRKDINYGYTF

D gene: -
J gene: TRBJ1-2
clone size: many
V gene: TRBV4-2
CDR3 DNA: TGTGCCAGCAGCTTCAGGGCTAACTATGGCTACACCTTC
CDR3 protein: CASSFRANYGYTF

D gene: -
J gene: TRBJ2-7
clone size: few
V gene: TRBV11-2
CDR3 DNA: TGTGCCAGCAGCTTTTGGGCGGCCTACGAGCAGTACTTC
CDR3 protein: CASSFWAAYEQYF

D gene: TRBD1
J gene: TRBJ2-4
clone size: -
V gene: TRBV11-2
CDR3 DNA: TGTGCCAGCAGCTTAGAGCCACAGGGGAACATTCAGTACTTC
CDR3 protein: CASSLEPQGNIQYF

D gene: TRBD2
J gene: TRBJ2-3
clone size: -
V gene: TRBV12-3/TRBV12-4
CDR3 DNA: TGTGCCAGCAGCCCAACCCCCGGGACTAGCGGTTCAGATACGCAGTATTTT
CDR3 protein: CASSPTPGTSGSDTQYF

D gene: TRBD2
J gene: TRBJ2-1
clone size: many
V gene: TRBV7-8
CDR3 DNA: TGTGCCAGCAGCACTAAGGCGGGGGATGAGCAGTTCTTC
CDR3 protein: CASSTKAGDEQFF

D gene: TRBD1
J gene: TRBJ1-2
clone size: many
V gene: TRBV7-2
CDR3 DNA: TGTGCCAGCAGCTTAGCTCCGGGACAGGCTAACTATGGCTACACCTTC
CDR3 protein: CASSLAPGQANYGYTF

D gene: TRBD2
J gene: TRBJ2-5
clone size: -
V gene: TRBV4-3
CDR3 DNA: TGCGCCAGCAGCCAAGGTACTAGCGGGAGTCAAGAGACCCAGTACTTC
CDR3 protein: CASSQGTSGSQETQYF

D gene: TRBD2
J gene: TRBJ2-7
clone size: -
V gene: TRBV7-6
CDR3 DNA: TGTGCCAGCAGCTTAGTAGGACTAGCGGGTACTTGGTACTTC
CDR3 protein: CASSLVGLAGTWYF

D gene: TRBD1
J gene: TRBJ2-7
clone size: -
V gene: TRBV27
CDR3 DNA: TGTGCCAGCAGTTTATCGAGGACAGGAGTCTACGAGCAGTACTTC
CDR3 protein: CASSLSRTGVYEQYF

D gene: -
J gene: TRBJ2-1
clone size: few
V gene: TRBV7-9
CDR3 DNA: TGTGCCAGCAGCTTGGCTAGGTTCTGGGAGCAGTTCTTC
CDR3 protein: CASSLARFWEQFF

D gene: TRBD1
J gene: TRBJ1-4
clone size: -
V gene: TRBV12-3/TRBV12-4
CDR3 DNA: TGTGCCAGCAGTTTTAACTCCGGGACAGGGGATGAAAAACTGTTTTTT
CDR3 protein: CASSFNSGTGDEKLFF

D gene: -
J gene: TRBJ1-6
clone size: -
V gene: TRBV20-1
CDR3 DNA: TGCAGTGCTAGAGCAGTTACCTACGAGGATTCACCCCTCCACTTT
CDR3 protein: CSARAVTYEDSPLHF

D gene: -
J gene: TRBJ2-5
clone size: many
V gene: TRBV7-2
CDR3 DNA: TGTGCCAGCAGCATGGGCCTTCTGGGGACCCAGTACTTC
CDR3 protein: CASSMGLLGTQYF

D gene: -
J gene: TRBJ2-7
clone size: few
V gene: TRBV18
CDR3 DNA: TGTGCCAGCTCACCCGACCAAAATTACGAGCAGTACTTC
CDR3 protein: CASSPDQNYEQYF

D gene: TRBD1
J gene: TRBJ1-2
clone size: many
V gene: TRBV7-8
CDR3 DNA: TGTGCCAGCAGCTCCGGGACAGCGAGAAACTATGGCTACACCTTC
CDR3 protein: CASSSGTARNYGYTF

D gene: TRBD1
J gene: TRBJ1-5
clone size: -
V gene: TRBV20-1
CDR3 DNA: TGCAGTGCTAAGGGGACAGTAAATCAGCCCCAGCATTTT
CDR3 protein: CSAKGTVNQPQHF

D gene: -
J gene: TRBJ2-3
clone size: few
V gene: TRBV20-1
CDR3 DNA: TGCAGTGCTGAGGACGTGGGGGCGGGAGATACGCAGTATTTT
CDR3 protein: CSAEDVGAGDTQYF

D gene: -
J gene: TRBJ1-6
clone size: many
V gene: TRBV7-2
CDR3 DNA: TGTGCCAGCAGTCTGACAGGAGATTCACCCCTCCACTTT
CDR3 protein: CASSLTGDSPLHF

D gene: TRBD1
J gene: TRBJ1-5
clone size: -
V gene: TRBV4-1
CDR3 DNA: TGCGCCAGCAGCCACCAGACAGGGCGGGGGCAGCCCCAGCATTTT
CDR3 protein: CASSHQTGRGQPQHF

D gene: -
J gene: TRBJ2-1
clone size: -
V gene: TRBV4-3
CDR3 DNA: TGCGCCAGCAGCTACGGGAGAAGCTCCTACAATGAGCAGTTCTTC
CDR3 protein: CASSYGRSSYNEQFF

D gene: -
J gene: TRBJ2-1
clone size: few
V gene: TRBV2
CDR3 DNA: TGTGCCAGCATGGCTAGAGTTGGGCAGTTCTTC
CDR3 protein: CASMARVGQFF

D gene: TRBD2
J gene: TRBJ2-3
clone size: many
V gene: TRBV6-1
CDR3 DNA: TGTGCCAGCAGTTTGCGGGGGGGAGGTACAGATACGCAGTATTTT
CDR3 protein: CASSLRGGGTDTQYF

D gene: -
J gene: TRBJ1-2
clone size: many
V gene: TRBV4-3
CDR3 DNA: TGCGCCAGCAGCCAAGCGGAGTGGAAGGGACACTATGGCTACACCTTC
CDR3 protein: CASSQAEWKGHYGYTF

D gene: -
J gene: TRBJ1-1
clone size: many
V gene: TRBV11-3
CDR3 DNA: TGTGCCAGCAGCTTAGATCCAGTCTCGAACACTGAAGCTTTCTTT
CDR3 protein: CASSLDPVSNTEAFF

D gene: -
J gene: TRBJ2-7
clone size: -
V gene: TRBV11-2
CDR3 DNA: TGTGCCAGCAGCTTATTCTCGACAGCGTCCTACGAGCAGTACTTC
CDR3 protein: CASSLFSTASYEQYF

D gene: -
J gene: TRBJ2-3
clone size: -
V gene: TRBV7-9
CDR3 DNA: TGTGCCAGCAGCTTAGGGGGGCTAATAACAGATACGCAGTATTTT
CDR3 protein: CASSLGGLITDTQYF

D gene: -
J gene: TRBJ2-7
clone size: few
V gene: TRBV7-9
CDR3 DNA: TGTGCCAGCAGCGACGGGGGCTACGAGCAGTACTTC
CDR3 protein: CASSDGGYEQYF

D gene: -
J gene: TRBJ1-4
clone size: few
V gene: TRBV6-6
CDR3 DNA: TGTGCCAGCAGTAACGACCGTATAGGAAATGAAAAACTGTTTTTT
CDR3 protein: CASSNDRIGNEKLFF

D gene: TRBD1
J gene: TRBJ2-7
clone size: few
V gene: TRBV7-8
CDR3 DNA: TGTGCCAGCAGAGCCGGGACAGGTCCCTACGAGCAGTACTTC
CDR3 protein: CASRAGTGPYEQYF

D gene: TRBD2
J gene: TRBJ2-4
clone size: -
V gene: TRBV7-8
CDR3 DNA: TGTGCCAGCAGCCTAGATACGGGAGGGTCACTAGCCAAAAACATTCAGTACTTC
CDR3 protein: CASSLDTGGSLAKNIQYF

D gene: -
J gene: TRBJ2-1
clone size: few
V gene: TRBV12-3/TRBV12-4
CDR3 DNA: TGTGCCAGCAGTTTTCAGACAGCAAACAATGAGCAGTTCTTC
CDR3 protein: CASSFQTANNEQFF